The 10 T cell receptor beta chains below were found in one sample sequenced in a study of human T cells and chemical hapten exposure. TCRdb re-called the RACE reads with MiXCR, one entry per CDR3 protein. The sample has 40,000 to 50,000 distinct CDR3 sequences; over 3.5% are singletons. Sample time point: patch test 1, 2 weeks after DPC sensitization. Treatment specified: therapeutic diphenylcyclopropenone sensitization with weekly scalp DPC. Unfractionated whole blood served as the source for total RNA extraction. This sample comprised whole blood, obtained in connection with sensitization to the hapten diphenylcyclopropenone (DPC). Source of these receptors: a man aged 50 or older with alopecia areata. Some clones in this sample may be carry-over from other donors' samples.

This clonotype has a count of ten or more. The chain employs TRBV29-1 and TRBJ2-1; TRBD2 aligns across 8 bases. Germline CDR1 and CDR2: SQVTM and ANQGSEA. Trimming cost V 4 bases and J 3 bases; bases outside gene matches: 5. The CDR3 has 14 residues. The CDR3 protein is CSVAGGRSYNEQFF. CDR3 nucleotides: TGCAGCGTTGCCGGCGGGAGGAGCTACAATGAGCAGTTCTTC.

This clonotype was observed a single time. A much more abundant neighbour one base away suggests this may be a read error. CDR3 DNA: TGTGCCAGCAAATGGAACACTGAAGCTATCTTT. Its translation: CASKWNTEAIF. V is TRBV6-5 and J is TRBJ1-1, with D hard to call. The CDR3 has 11 residues. Germline CDR1 is MNHEY and CDR2 is SVGAGI.

The V and J genes are TRBV12-3 or TRBV12-4 and TRBJ2-3, with D possibly being TRBD2 (5 bases). The V and J ends lost 3 bases and 4 bases respectively, with 8 bases between them. This CDR3 contains 13 residues. The CDR3 region is CASSLSEADTQYF. DNA for the CDR3: TGTGCCAGCAGTTTGTCGGAGGCAGATACGCAGTATTTT.

This clonotype was recorded at least ten times. The chain links TRBV28 to TRBJ1-2; 9 positions match TRBD1. Trimming cost V 5 bases and J 9 bases; bases outside gene matches: 13. The V gene's germline CDR1 is MDHEN and CDR2 SYDVKM. This CDR3 is built from 15 residues. This chain's CDR3 is CASSVNGQGRSRYTF. The CDR3 DNA reads TGTGCCAGCAGTGTGAACGGACAGGGGCGGAGCCGCTACACCTTC.

Only a few counts were recorded for this clonotype. The V call is TRBV10-3, the J call TRBJ2-5; 7 nucleotides match TRBD1. The V gene end was trimmed by 7 bases and the J gene end by 4 bases; junction bases not matched to a gene: 6. Germline loops: CDR1 ENHRY, CDR2 SYGVKD. The CDR3 length is 13 residues. The CDR3 loop is CAITKGAGETQYF. The DNA for the CDR3 is TGTGCCATCACGAAGGGGGCAGGAGAGACCCAGTACTTC.

This clonotype has ten or more counts. V usage is TRBV5-1 and J usage is TRBJ2-7; D possibly corresponds to TRBD2 (6 bases). Germline V gene sequence: CDR1 SGHRS, CDR2 YFSETQ. Trimming took 3 bases from V and 0 from J, leaving 10 bases between them. The CDR3 extends over 14 amino acids. For the CDR3, the DNA is TGCGCCAGCAGCTCTTCGACTAGCTCCTACGAGCAGTACTTC. This encodes CASSSSTSSYEQYF.

A few counts support this clonotype. The V and J genes are TRBV30 and TRBJ1-2; D is unclear. The CDR3 is 13 residues long. CDR1 and CDR2 from the germline V gene are GTSNPN and SVGIG (reference sequence). V lost 1 base and J 4 bases, leaving 10 bases between the germline ends. This chain's CDR3 is CAWSGRSSYGYTF. For the CDR3, the DNA is TGTGCCTGGAGTGGAAGGTCTTCCTATGGCTACACCTTC.

This chain joins TRBV13 and TRBJ2-5, with D possibly matching TRBD2 (6 bases). V lost 4 bases and J 3 bases, leaving 18 bases between the germline ends. Per germline, CDR1 PRHDT and CDR2 FYEKMQ (reference sequence). This CDR3 contains 16 residues. The CDR3 loop is CASSSQVGGKEETQYF. The CDR3 region has the DNA TGTGCCAGCAGCTCCCAAGTGGGGGGAAAGGAAGAGACCCAGTACTTC.

As regards this clonotype: This may stem from a read error, because a much larger clone lies one nucleotide away. The chain recombines TRBV29-1 with TRBJ2-3; possibly TRBD1 for D (5 bases). The CDR3 is 13 amino acids. Germline V gives CDR1 SQVTM, CDR2 ANQGSEA. The ends were cut back, 6 bases at V and 5 bases at J, with 15 bases in the middle. As DNA, the CDR3 is TGCAGCGTGGATACCTGGACAAAAGATACGCAGTATTTT. It codes for CSVDTWTKDTQYF.

This clonotype occurred many times. The J gene is TRBJ1-1, the V gene TRBV12-3 or TRBV12-4; D remains unclear. The CDR3 length is 12 residues. V gave up 6 bases and J gave up 10 bases, with 15 bases separating them. The CDR3 nucleotides are TGTGCCAGCAGCCTTATCCCCGCGGCAGCTTTCTTT. Protein sequence: CASSLIPAAAFF.